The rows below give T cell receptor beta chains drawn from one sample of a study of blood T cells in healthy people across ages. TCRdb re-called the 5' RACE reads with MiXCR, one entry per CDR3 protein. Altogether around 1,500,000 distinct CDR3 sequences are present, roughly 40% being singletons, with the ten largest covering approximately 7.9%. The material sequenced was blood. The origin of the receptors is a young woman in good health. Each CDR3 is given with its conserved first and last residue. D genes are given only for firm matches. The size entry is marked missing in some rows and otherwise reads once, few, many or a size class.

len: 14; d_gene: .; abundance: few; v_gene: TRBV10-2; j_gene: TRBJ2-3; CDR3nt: TGCGCCAGCAGTGAGCAAAGGATCACAGATACGCAGTATTTT; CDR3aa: CASSEQRITDTQYF
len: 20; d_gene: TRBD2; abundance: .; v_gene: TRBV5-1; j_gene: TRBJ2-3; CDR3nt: TGCGCCAGCAGCTACCGACCGGGACTAGCGGGGGGCCCTATTACAGATACGCAGTATTTT; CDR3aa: CASSYRPGLAGGPITDTQYF
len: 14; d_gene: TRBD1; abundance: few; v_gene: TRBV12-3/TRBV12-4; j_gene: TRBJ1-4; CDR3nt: TGTGCCAGCAGTTTGGGCGGGACAGACACGAAACTGTTTTTT; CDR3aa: CASSLGGTDTKLFF
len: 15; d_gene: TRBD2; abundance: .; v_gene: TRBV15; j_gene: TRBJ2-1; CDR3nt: TGTGCCACCAGCGGAGGGACTAGCGGGGGGGATGAGCAGTTCTTC; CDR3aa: CATSGGTSGGDEQFF
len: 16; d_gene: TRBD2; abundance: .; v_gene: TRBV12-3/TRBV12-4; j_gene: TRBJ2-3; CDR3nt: TGTGCCAGCAGTGCGACACTAGCGGGAGTCCCAGATACGCAGTATTTT; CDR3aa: CASSATLAGVPDTQYF
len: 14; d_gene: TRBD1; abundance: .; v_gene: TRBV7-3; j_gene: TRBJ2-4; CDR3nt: TGTGCCAGCAGCGTAAATTTAGGGACAGGTCATCAGTACTTC; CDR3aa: CASSVNLGTGHQYF
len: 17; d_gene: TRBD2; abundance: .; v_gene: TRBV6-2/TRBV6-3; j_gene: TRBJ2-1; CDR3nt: TGTGCCAGCAGTTACGGGGCCGGGCTAGCGGGATACAATGAGCAGTTCTTC; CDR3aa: CASSYGAGLAGYNEQFF
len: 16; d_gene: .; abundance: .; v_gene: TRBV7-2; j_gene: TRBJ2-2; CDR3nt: TGTGCCAGCAGCCCGCGAAGACAGATGAACACCGGGGAGCTGTTTTTT; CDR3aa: CASSPRRQMNTGELFF
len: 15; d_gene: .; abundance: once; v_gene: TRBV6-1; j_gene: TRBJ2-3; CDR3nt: TGTGCCAGCATCTTAGGGACACAGCGCCTTGGTACGCAGTATTTT; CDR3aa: CASILGTQRLGTQYF
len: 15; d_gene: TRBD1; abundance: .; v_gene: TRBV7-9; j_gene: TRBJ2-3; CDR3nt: TGTGCCAGCAGCTTAAGGGGGCCCCGCACAGATACGCAGTATTTT; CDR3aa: CASSLRGPRTDTQYF
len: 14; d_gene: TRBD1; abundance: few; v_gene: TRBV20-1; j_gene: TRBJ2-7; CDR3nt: TGCAGTGCTCCCCGAGGGACAGGGGTCTACGAGCAGTACTTC; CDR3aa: CSAPRGTGVYEQYF
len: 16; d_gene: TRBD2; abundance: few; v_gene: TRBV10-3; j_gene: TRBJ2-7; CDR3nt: TGTGCCATCAGTGGGATTAGCGGGACTCCCTCCTACGAGCAGTACTTC; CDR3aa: CAISGISGTPSYEQYF
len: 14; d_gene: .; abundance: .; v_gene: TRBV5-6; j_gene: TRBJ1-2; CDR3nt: TGTGCCAGCAGCAGAGGGGCGGGGAACTATGGCTACACCTTC; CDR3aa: CASSRGAGNYGYTF
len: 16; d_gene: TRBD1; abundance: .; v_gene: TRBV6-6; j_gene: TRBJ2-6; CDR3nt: TGTGCCAGCAGCAGACAGGGGTCTACTGGGGCCAACGTCATGACTTTC; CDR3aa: CASSRQGSTGANVMTF
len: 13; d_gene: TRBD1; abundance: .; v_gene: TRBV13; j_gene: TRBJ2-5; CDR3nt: TGTGCCAGCAGCGAAACAGGGGTCGGTGAGCAGTACTTC; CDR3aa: CASSETGVGEQYF
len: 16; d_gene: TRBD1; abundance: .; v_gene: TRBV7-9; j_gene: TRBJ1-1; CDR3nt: TGTGCCAGCAGCCCTACAGGGGCAACAAACATGGGGCGAGCTTTCTTT; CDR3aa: CASSPTGATNMGRAFF